This record concerns one T cell receptor (beta chain) sequence. Per the original methods: Amplification from reference gene primers served as the basis for estimated nucleated cell counts. Measured with immunoSEQ multiplex PCR; TCRdb has only the in-frame clones, and not every one. Clone size and the V and J calls come from that table; the DNA yielded D and trimming. Among about 160,000 clones, 85% were seen once, and the ten largest hold around 3.2%. This entry comes from a study of blood T cell repertoires in COVID-19. Study overall: Both acute and convalescent COVID-19 samples were obtained from the United States, Italy and Spain. T cells, B-cell-depleted T cells, or PBMCs supplied cDNA or gDNA.

Germline V gene lookup returns CDR1 SGHVS and CDR2 FNYEAQ. Trimming took off 1 base at V and 3 bases at J, with 12 bases between the two ends. CDR3 length equals 16 residues. The TCR comes from a human donor with acute or convalescent COVID-19. The donor label of this sample is uncertain. Sequencing was done on a sample of peripheral blood. The chain combines TRBV7-6 with TRBJ1-4; tentatively, D is TRBD1 (5 bases). CDR3 residues: CASSLVGGGANEKLFF. The CDR3 bases are TGTGCCAGCAGCTTAGTCGGGGGGGGAGCTAATGAAAAACTGTTTTTT.